Only a few counts were recorded for the clone carrying this TCR beta chain. Its specificity is unknown. The data belong to a study of sequential checkpoint blockade in melanoma. Notes on the study in general: In arm A, pretreatment tumor clonality was associated with response.

Treatment indicated: randomized to nivolumab then ipilimumab (arm A) or the reverse (arm B). Germline CDR1 is SNHLY and CDR2 is FYNNEI. The ends lost 6 bases at V and 6 bases at J; junction bases unmatched: 9. This CDR3 contains 15 residues. Data came from immunoSEQ multiplex PCR; TCRdb stores just in-frame clones and leaves some out. Of 5,500 to 9,000 clones listed, 25% to 35% are singletons. This receptor was taken from a human donor with melanoma. The sample was tumor tissue (inferred from file names), taken from a patient given nivolumab and ipilimumab in sequence. V usage is TRBV2 and J usage is TRBJ2-1, with 9 bases lining up with TRBD1. The CDR3 DNA is TGTGCCAGCAGGGCCGGGACAGGGATCGGCAATGAGCAGTTCTTC. It specifies CASRAGTGIGNEQFF. The full variable domain, rest sourced from reference TRBV2 and TRBJ2-1, is EPEVTQTPSHQVTQMGQEVILRCVPISNHLYFYWYRQILGQKVEFLVSFYNNEISEKSEIFDDQFSVERPDGSNFTLKIRSTKLEDSAMYFCASRAGTGIGNEQFFGPGTRLTVL.